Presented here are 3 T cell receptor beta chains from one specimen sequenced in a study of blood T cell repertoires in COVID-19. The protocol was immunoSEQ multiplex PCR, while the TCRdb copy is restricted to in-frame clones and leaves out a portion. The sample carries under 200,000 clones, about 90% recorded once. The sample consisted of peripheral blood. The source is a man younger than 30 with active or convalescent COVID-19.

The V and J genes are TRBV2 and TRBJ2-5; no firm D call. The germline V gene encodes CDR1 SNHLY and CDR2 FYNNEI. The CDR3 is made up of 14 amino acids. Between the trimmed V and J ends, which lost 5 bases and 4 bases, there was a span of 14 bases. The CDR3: CASSPLSRAETQYF. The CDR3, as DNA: TGTGCCAGCAGTCCTCTTAGTAGAGCAGAGACCCAGTACTTC. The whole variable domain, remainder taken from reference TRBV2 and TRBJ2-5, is EPEVTQTPSHQVTQMGQEVILRCVPISNHLYFYWYRQILGQKVEFLVSFYNNEISEKSEIFDDQFSVERPDGSNFTLKIRSTKLEDSAMYFCASSPLSRAETQYFGPGTRLLVL.

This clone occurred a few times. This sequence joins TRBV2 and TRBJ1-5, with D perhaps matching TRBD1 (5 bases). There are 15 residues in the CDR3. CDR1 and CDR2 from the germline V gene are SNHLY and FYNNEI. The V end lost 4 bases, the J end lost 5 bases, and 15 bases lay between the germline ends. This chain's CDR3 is CASSAEGLTDQPQHF. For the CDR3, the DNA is TGTGCCAGCAGTGCCGAGGGACTTACGGATCAGCCCCAGCATTTT.

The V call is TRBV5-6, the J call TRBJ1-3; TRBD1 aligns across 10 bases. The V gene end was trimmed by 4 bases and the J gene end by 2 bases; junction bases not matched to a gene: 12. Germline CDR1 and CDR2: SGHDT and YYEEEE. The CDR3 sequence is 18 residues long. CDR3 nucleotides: TGTGCCAGCAGCAAATACCGGGGACAGGGGAAGGCTGGAAACACCATATATTTT. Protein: CASSKYRGQGKAGNTIYF.